The clone carrying this T cell receptor (beta chain) was observed a few times. Its antigen is currently unknown. This record belongs to a study of human T cells and chemical hapten exposure. Study information: Chiefly female patients presented with alopecia areata, totalis or universalis.

Each CDR3 protein is one row after TCRdb ran MiXCR on the RACE reads. The top ten hold 2% to 2.5% of the sample, which has some 91,000 distinct CDR3 sequences, under 15% seen once. Study-level results: Following DPC sensitization, TCRs present above 1 in 1000 frequency showed no change.

Time point defined: patch test 1, 2 weeks after DPC sensitization. Indicated treatment: therapeutic diphenylcyclopropenone sensitization with weekly scalp DPC. Blood draws came before every patch-test application. Total RNA extraction was carried out from unfractionated whole blood. This CDR3 contains 14 residues. V trimming: 6 bases; J trimming: 6 bases; junction bases outside the gene matches: 5. Germline CDR1 MDHEN, CDR2 SYDVKM. The source material was whole blood, sampled in connection with sensitization to the hapten diphenylcyclopropenone (DPC). This receptor was identified in a woman aged 40 to 50 with alopecia areata. Some clones in this sample may be carry-over from other donors' samples. The chain couples TRBV28 to TRBJ2-1; 10 bases line up with TRBD1. For the CDR3, the DNA is TGTGCCAGCAGCCAGGGACAGGGGCGCAATGAGCAGTTCTTC. This encodes CASSQGQGRNEQFF.